These T cell receptor beta chains were read from a single sample in a study of T cell responses to AZD1222 COVID-19 vaccine. Method: immunoSEQ multiplex PCR; TCRdb's copy keeps in-frame clones and lacks some. The sample has over 120,000 clones, around 94% seen once. Sequencing was performed on peripheral blood, taken after recovery from COVID-19. All receptors derive from an adult who had recovered from COVID-19. Both conserved end residues are part of each CDR3. Each record gives: clone size, V gene, D gene, J gene, CDR3 protein, CDR3 DNA. A D gene is named only where the DNA matches it firmly. Clone size is shown for a subset of rows, as once, few, many or a class of expanded clone.

clone size: .; V gene: TRBV19; D gene: TRBD2; J gene: TRBJ2-7; CDR3 protein: CASDRLAGVLLSEQYF; CDR3 DNA: TGTGCCAGTGATCGACTAGCGGGAGTTCTACTTAGCGAGCAGTACTTC
clone size: .; V gene: TRBV6-5; D gene: TRBD1; J gene: TRBJ1-5; CDR3 protein: CASRRDRNQPQHF; CDR3 DNA: TGTGCCAGCAGGAGGGACAGAAATCAGCCCCAGCATTTT
clone size: .; V gene: TRBV4-2; D gene: .; J gene: TRBJ1-4; CDR3 protein: CASSQDQRTANEKLFF; CDR3 DNA: TGTGCCAGCAGCCAAGACCAGAGGACAGCTAATGAAAAACTGTTTTTT
clone size: once; V gene: TRBV15; D gene: .; J gene: TRBJ1-3; CDR3 protein: CATSETVGRGNTIYF; CDR3 DNA: TGTGCCACCAGCGAAACTGTAGGCCGTGGAAACACCATATATTTT
clone size: .; V gene: TRBV5-4; D gene: .; J gene: TRBJ2-3; CDR3 protein: CASSSNTDTQYF; CDR3 DNA: TGTGCCAGCAGCTCGAACACAGATACGCAGTATTTT
clone size: .; V gene: TRBV5-8; D gene: .; J gene: TRBJ2-1; CDR3 protein: CASSFDRWSYNEQFF; CDR3 DNA: TGTGCCAGCAGCTTCGACAGGTGGTCCTACAATGAGCAGTTCTTC
clone size: .; V gene: TRBV7-9; D gene: .; J gene: TRBJ2-7; CDR3 protein: CASSLQGSADEQYF; CDR3 DNA: TGTGCCAGCAGTTTACAGGGATCGGCGGACGAGCAGTACTTC
clone size: .; V gene: TRBV2; D gene: TRBD1; J gene: TRBJ2-7; CDR3 protein: CASSERWDRPYEQYF; CDR3 DNA: TGTGCCAGCAGTGAAAGGTGGGACAGACCCTACGAGCAGTACTTC
clone size: .; V gene: TRBV5-1; D gene: TRBD1; J gene: TRBJ2-1; CDR3 protein: CASSLVTPGTGYNEQFF; CDR3 DNA: TGCGCCAGCAGCTTGGTAACTCCGGGGACAGGATACAATGAGCAGTTCTTC
clone size: once; V gene: TRBV4-1; D gene: TRBD2; J gene: TRBJ2-3; CDR3 protein: CASSPHDSSGVTDTQYF; CDR3 DNA: TGCGCCAGCAGCCCACATGACAGCAGCGGGGTTACAGATACGCAGTATTTT
clone size: once; V gene: TRBV28; D gene: .; J gene: TRBJ1-2; CDR3 protein: CASSPHGRSKQKNGYTF; CDR3 DNA: TGTGCCAGCAGTCCTCATGGACGGTCGAAACAGAAGAATGGCTACACCTTC
clone size: .; V gene: TRBV6-5; D gene: TRBD1; J gene: TRBJ2-5; CDR3 protein: CASSKTGGETQYF; CDR3 DNA: TGTGCCAGCAGTAAGACAGGGGGAGAGACCCAGTACTTC